This TCR beta chain comes out of a study of blood T cell repertoires in COVID-19. Using immunoSEQ multiplex PCR, the repertoire was profiled, and TCRdb retains in-frame clones only, with some absent. In the table there are under 150,000 clones, 84% of which are singletons. Only a few counts were recorded for this clone. The CDR3 length is 13 residues. The germline V gene encodes CDR1 SGHNT and CDR2 YYREEE (reference sequence). The V and J ends lost 3 bases and 3 bases, in that order; junction bases with no gene match: 2. This chain links TRBV5-4 with TRBJ2-7, with TRBD1 identical over 8 bases. Sequences were obtained from peripheral blood. The TCR sequence derives from a human donor in a cohort sampled during active COVID-19. CDR3: CASSSDRDYEQYF. The CDR3 coding sequence is TGTGCCAGCAGCTCGGACAGGGACTACGAGCAGTACTTC.